What follows is one T cell receptor beta chain and its context. Its specificity is unknown. Additional DNA sequences in this sample encode the identical CDR3. The source of the sample is a study of T cell clones after liver transplantation. About the study: Post-transplant blood was tracked for graft-donor-reactive T cell clones identified in a pre-transplant mixed lymphocyte reaction. Graft-donor-reactive sequences were compared with third-party-reactive TCRbeta sequences from pre-transplant mixed lymphocyte reactions. Blood was drawn pre-transplant, before withdrawal, and after full or failed withdrawal.

Produced via immunoSEQ multiplex PCR; TCRdb's table is partial and in-frame only. The table records about 9,200 clones, 60% to 80% of them present only once. Study-wide results and caveats: In most of the 8 subjects, circulating graft-donor-reactive CD4 TCRbeta sequences fell significantly after transplant.

The CDR3 loop spans 14 amino acids. The V gene's germline CDR1 is MDHEN and CDR2 SYDVKM. Trimming took 3 bases from V and 1 from J, leaving 8 bases between them. This TCR was recovered from a human patient who received a liver transplant. Some T cells may be the graft donor's. The genes are TRBV28 and TRBJ2-3, with D unclear. The sequences come from CD8+ T cells from blood, collected at the 22-month timepoint. DNA of the CDR3: TGTGCCAGCAGTTTTGTAGCAGGCACAGATACGCAGTATTTT. It codes for CASSFVAGTDTQYF.